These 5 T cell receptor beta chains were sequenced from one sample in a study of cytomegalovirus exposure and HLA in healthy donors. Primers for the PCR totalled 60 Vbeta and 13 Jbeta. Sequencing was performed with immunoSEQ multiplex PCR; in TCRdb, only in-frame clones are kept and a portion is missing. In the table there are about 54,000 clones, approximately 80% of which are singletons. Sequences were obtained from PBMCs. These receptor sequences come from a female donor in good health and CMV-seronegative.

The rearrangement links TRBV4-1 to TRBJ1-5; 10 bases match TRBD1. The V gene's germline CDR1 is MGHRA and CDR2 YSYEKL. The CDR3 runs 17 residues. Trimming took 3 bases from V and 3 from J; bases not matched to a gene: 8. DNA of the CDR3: TGCGCCAGCAGCCAGAGGGCTGGGACAGGGGACAATCAGCCCCAGCATTTT. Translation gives CASSQRAGTGDNQPQHF.

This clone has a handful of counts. The CDR3 sequence: CASSLYGGQPQHF. Here the CDR3 DNA reads TGTGCCAGCAGCTTATACGGCGGCCAGCCCCAGCATTTT. V and J are TRBV7-2 and TRBJ1-5; D gene unclear. The CDR3 consists of 13 residues. Germline CDR1 and CDR2: SGHTA and FQGNSA. Trimming pared 2 bases from V and 7 bases from J, leaving 9 bases between.

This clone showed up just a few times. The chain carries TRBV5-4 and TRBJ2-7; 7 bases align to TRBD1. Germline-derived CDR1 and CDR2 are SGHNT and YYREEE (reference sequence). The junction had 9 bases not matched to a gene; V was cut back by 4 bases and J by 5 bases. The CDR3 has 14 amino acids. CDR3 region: CASSRRQGSHEQYF. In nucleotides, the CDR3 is TGTGCCAGCAGCCGTAGACAGGGTAGCCACGAGCAGTACTTC.

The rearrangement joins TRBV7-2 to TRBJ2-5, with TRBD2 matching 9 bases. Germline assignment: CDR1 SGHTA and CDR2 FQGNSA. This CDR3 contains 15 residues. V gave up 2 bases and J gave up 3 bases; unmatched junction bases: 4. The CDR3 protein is CASSLRASGEETQYF. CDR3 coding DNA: TGTGCCAGCAGCTTAAGGGCTAGCGGGGAAGAGACCCAGTACTTC.

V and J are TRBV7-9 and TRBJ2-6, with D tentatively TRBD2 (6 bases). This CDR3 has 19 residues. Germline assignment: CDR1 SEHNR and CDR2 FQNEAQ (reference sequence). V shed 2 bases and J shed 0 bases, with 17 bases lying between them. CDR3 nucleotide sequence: TGTGCCAGCAGCTTACTTACCGCGGGACTCTACTCTGGGGCCAACGTCCTGACTTTC. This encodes CASSLLTAGLYSGANVLTF.